Below are 27 T cell receptor beta chains sequenced from a single sample in a study of T cell responses to AZD1222 COVID-19 vaccine. Here immunoSEQ multiplex PCR was the method, and the copy in TCRdb shows in-frame clones only, minus some. The top ten clones hold around 10% of a sample with around 170,000 clones, 88% of them seen once. The specimen comprised peripheral blood, sampled 28 days after the second AZD1222 dose. Source of these receptors: an adult who received the AZD1222 COVID-19 vaccine.

The chain employs TRBV7-9 and TRBJ1-5; a weak D match, TRBD1 (6 bases). The CDR3 sequence is 16 residues long. Trimming removed 5 bases from V and 0 bases from J, with 14 bases in between. The germline V gene has CDR1 SEHNR and CDR2 FQNEAQ (reference sequence). The CDR3 spells CASSHQQGYSNQPQHF. DNA for the CDR3: TGTGCCAGCAGCCACCAACAGGGATATAGCAATCAGCCCCAGCATTTT.

This clone was counted once. The chain uses TRBV29-1 and TRBJ2-3; perhaps TRBD1 as D (5 bases). This CDR3 has 13 amino acids. CDR1 and CDR2 from the germline V gene are SQVTM and ANQGSEA. Trimming left V 4 bases short and J 4 bases short, with 12 bases between. CDR3 coding DNA: TGCAGCGTTGCCCAGGGCCTCGCAGATACGCAGTATTTT. Translating it yields CSVAQGLADTQYF.

The chain employs TRBV7-9 and TRBJ1-1, with 9 nucleotides matching TRBD1. CDR1 is SEHNR, CDR2 FQNEAQ, per germline (reference sequence). The CDR3 is made up of 15 amino acids. After removal of 5 bases from V and 5 bases from J, the junction contained 9 bases not matched to a gene. Here the CDR3 reads CASSQQGAPGTEAFF. For the CDR3, the DNA is TGTGCCAGCAGCCAACAGGGGGCGCCTGGTACTGAAGCTTTCTTT.

The chain employs TRBV2 and TRBJ1-4, with 7 bases fitting TRBD1. CDR1 and CDR2 (germline): SNHLY, FYNNEI. The CDR3 length is 14 residues. V dropped 6 bases and J dropped 3; count of bases not matched to a gene: 4. The DNA for the CDR3 is TGTGCCAGCAGAGACAGGGTGGCTAATGAAAAACTGTTTTTT. Translation: CASRDRVANEKLFF.

The chain links TRBV9 to TRBJ2-1, with TRBD2 as a possible D gene (6 bases). The CDR3 covers 15 residues. From germline, CDR1 is SGDLS and CDR2 YYNGEE. The V end was cut by 7 bases, the J end by 0 bases, with 14 bases between. CDR3 region: CASSEEGSSYNEQFF. The CDR3 nucleotides read TGTGCCAGCTCCGAGGAGGGGTCCTCCTACAATGAGCAGTTCTTC.

This chain uses TRBV29-1 with TRBJ1-2; D possibly corresponds to TRBD1 (5 bases). V was pared by 7 bases and J by 1 base, with 10 bases between. The CDR3 has 12 amino acids. Germline CDR1 SQVTM, CDR2 ANQGSEA. The DNA for the CDR3 is TGCAGCGCTGAGGACAATAACTATGGCTACACCTTC. Its translation is CSAEDNNYGYTF. The full variable domain, with the rest looked up from reference TRBV29-1 and TRBJ1-2, is SAVISQKPSRDICQRGTSLTIQCQVDSQVTMMFWYRQQPGQSLTLIATANQGSEATYESGFVIDKFPISRPNLTFSTLTVSNMSPEDSSIYLCSAEDNNYGYTFGSGTRLTVV.

The J gene is TRBJ2-5, the V gene TRBV18; D is perhaps TRBD2 (5 bases). CDR3 length: 19 residues. In germline, CDR1 is KGHSH, CDR2 LQKENI. V lost 1 base and J lost 1, with 22 bases in between. DNA of the CDR3: TGTGCCAGCTCACCACTGGCGGGTGTTTCGGTGAAAGGCCAAGAGACCCAGTACTTC. This encodes CASSPLAGVSVKGQETQYF.

The chain recombines TRBV28 with TRBJ1-4, with D possibly TRBD1 on 6 matching bases. Germline V CDR1 and CDR2: MDHEN, SYDVKM. The ends were cut back, 4 bases at V and 1 base at J, with 19 bases in the middle. This CDR3 region has 18 residues. In DNA form, the CDR3 reads TGTGCCAGCAGTTCCCTACCAACAGGGCTGGGAACTAATGAAAAACTGTTTTTT. Amino acids: CASSSLPTGLGTNEKLFF.

V is TRBV6-2 or TRBV6-3 and J is TRBJ1-5; possible D gene TRBD1, 5 bases. CDR3 size: 16 residues. The germline CDR1 and CDR2 sequences are MNHEY and SVGEGT. The germline V and J ends were trimmed by 6 bases and 6 bases, with 21 bases remaining between them. The CDR3 sequence is CASSPYPTGRGQPQHF. CDR3 DNA: TGTGCCAGCAGCCCTTACCCCACAGGACGGGGTCAGCCCCAGCATTTT.

V is TRBV5-4 and J is TRBJ2-2, with D maybe TRBD1 (7 bases). V was clipped by 4 bases and J by 3 bases, with 16 bases between them. CDR3 length: 16 residues. Germline V gene lookup returns CDR1 SGHNT and CDR2 YYREEE (reference sequence). This CDR3 reads CASSIRDRDYTGELFF. As DNA, the CDR3 is TGTGCCAGCAGCATTCGTGACAGGGACTACACCGGGGAGCTGTTTTTT.

The J gene is TRBJ1-2, the V gene TRBV25-1, with 7 bases that match TRBD1. CDR1 and CDR2 (germline): MGHDK, SYGVNS. V lost 4 bases to trimming and J lost 5 bases; unmatched junction nucleotides: 10. The CDR3 length is 15 residues. The CDR3 DNA reads as TGTGCCAGCAGTGCAAACAGGGGAGGTCTTTATGGCTACACCTTC. Translation: CASSANRGGLYGYTF.

The J gene is TRBJ2-2, the V gene TRBV6-6, with D maybe TRBD1 (5 bases). V lost 4 bases and J 4 bases, leaving 13 bases between the germline ends. The CDR3 sequence is 15 residues long. Germline-derived CDR1 and CDR2 are MNHNY and SVGAGI (reference sequence). The CDR3 here is CASSLSGHSTGELFF. CDR3 DNA: TGTGCCAGCAGTTTGTCCGGACATTCCACCGGGGAGCTGTTTTTT.

This clone was observed once. The V call is TRBV12-5, the J call TRBJ1-1; tentative D call: TRBD1 (6 bases). Looked up from germline, CDR1 is LGHNT and CDR2 is FRNRAP. V dropped 3 bases and J dropped 4 bases, with 18 bases sitting between them. The CDR3 is 16 residues long. The CDR3 DNA follows: TGTGCTAGTGGTTTCCTTTTGGGGGGCCAGGTCACTGAAGCTTTCTTT. This sequence encodes CASGFLLGGQVTEAFF.

The rearrangement links TRBV27 to TRBJ2-7; the match to TRBD1 covers 10 bases. The V gene end was trimmed by 4 bases and the J gene end by 4 bases; junction bases not matched to a gene: 7. The CDR3 runs to 15 residues. Germline CDR1 reads MNHEY; CDR2 reads SMNVEV (reference sequence). As DNA, the CDR3 is TGTGCCAGCAGTTCAGTTGGACAGGGGGAATACGAGCAGTACTTC. Residues: CASSSVGQGEYEQYF.

The genes are TRBV15 and TRBJ2-7, with 7 bases fitting TRBD2. Trimming cost V 0 bases and J 5 bases; bases outside gene matches: 4. Germline V gene sequence: CDR1 LNHNV, CDR2 YYDKDF (reference sequence). The CDR3 consists of 14 residues. This CDR3 is CATSRDPGGDEQYF. The CDR3, as DNA: TGTGCCACCAGCAGAGATCCGGGAGGAGACGAGCAGTACTTC.

The chain carries TRBV29-1 and TRBJ1-2, with 11 nucleotides matching TRBD1. The germline gives CDR1 SQVTM, CDR2 ANQGSEA. Unmatched junction bases numbered 9, after V lost 8 bases and J lost 7 bases. The CDR3 totals 13 residues. The chain's CDR3 is CSCRRTGGGGYTF. The CDR3 DNA reads TGCAGCTGTAGGCGGACAGGGGGCGGTGGCTACACCTTC.

This rearrangement joins TRBV6-2 or TRBV6-3 to TRBJ1-4; 10 bases are a match to TRBD1. The germline gives CDR1 MNHEY, CDR2 SVGEGT. The CDR3 loop spans 17 amino acids. The V segment lost 2 bases and the J segment 8 bases; nucleotides outside the gene matches: 11. This chain's CDR3 is CASSYEIYDRGREKLFF. The CDR3, as DNA: TGTGCCAGCAGTTACGAGATCTATGACAGGGGGCGAGAAAAACTGTTTTTT.

This chain connects TRBV5-1 to TRBJ2-3, with D hard to call. The CDR3 consists of 14 residues. The germline V gene encodes CDR1 SGHRS and CDR2 YFSETQ. V lost 4 bases to trimming and J lost 5 bases, with 14 bases between them. In DNA form, the CDR3 reads TGCGCCAGCAGCCCTGGGCCCGCAGGAGATACGCAGTATTTT. This gives the protein CASSPGPAGDTQYF.

The chain recombines TRBV5-6 with TRBJ2-7; D gene uncertain. Trimming cost V 0 bases and J 4 bases, with 5 bases left between them. The CDR3 covers 12 residues. CDR1 is SGHDT, CDR2 YYEEEE, per germline. The CDR3 bases are TGTGCCAGCAGCTTGGTGTCTTACGAGCAGTACTTC. Translated: CASSLVSYEQYF.

The chain has TRBV18 and TRBJ2-1, with D unresolved. V was trimmed by 4 bases and J by 5 bases, leaving 3 bases between them. Germline CDR1 KGHSH, CDR2 LQKENI. This CDR3 has 11 residues. CDR3 DNA sequence: TGTGCCAGCTCACTTCACAATGAGCAGTTCTTC. It specifies CASSLHNEQFF.

V is TRBV19 and J is TRBJ1-1; the D is unclear. V lost 3 bases and J lost 1, with 9 bases in between. Germline V gene lookup returns CDR1 LNHDA and CDR2 SQIVND (reference sequence). The CDR3 has 14 residues. In nucleotides, the CDR3 is TGTGCCAGTAGTATGGGCACCGAGAACACTGAAGCTTTCTTT. Residues: CASSMGTENTEAFF.

The chain couples TRBV7-9 to TRBJ2-3, with a tentative D call TRBD1 (6 bases). This CDR3 contains 14 residues. Germline V gene sequence: CDR1 SEHNR, CDR2 FQNEAQ (reference sequence). V lost 3 bases to trimming and J lost 1 base, with 8 bases between them. In DNA form, the CDR3 reads TGTGCCAGCAGCTTTGGACAGCGCACAGATACGCAGTATTTT. Translating it yields CASSFGQRTDTQYF.

This clone was seen just once. The chain has TRBV6-1 and TRBJ1-2; possible D gene TRBD1, 5 bases. Trimming stripped 3 bases from V and 14 bases from J, with 16 bases between. CDR3 length: 12 residues. The germline V gene encodes CDR1 MNHNS and CDR2 SASEGT. The CDR3 protein is CASSDRDSWKTF. The CDR3 DNA reads TGTGCCAGCAGTGATCGGGACTCCTGGAAAACCTTC.

This clone was seen just once. The rearrangement joins TRBV5-1 to TRBJ2-3; 7 bases line up with TRBD1. Germline V gene lookup returns CDR1 SGHRS and CDR2 YFSETQ. Trimming at V came to 2 bases and at J to 3 bases, leaving 3 bases not matched to a gene. The CDR3 is 14 residues long. DNA of the CDR3: TGCGCCAGCAGCTTTACAGGGGAAACAGATACGCAGTATTTT. Its protein is CASSFTGETDTQYF.

This chain connects TRBV28 to TRBJ1-6; D possibly corresponds to TRBD1 (5 bases). Germline lookup yields CDR1 MDHEN and CDR2 SYDVKM. Deletions cut 1 base from V and 7 bases from J, with 14 bases between. The CDR3 loop spans 16 amino acids. CDR3 nucleotide sequence: TGTGCCAGCAGTTTATTGGGACTGGAGGGGAATTCACCCCTCCACTTT. Its protein is CASSLLGLEGNSPLHF. Drawing the rest from reference TRBV28 and TRBJ1-6, the complete variable domain is DVKVTQSSRYLVKRTGEKVFLECVQDMDHENMFWYRQDPGLGLRLIYFSYDVKMKEKGDIPEGYSVSREKKERFSLILESASTNQTSMYLCASSLLGLEGNSPLHFGNGTRLTVT.

This clone was seen just once. This chain connects TRBV5-1 to TRBJ2-1, with D perhaps matching TRBD1 or TRBD2 (5 bases each). With 3 bases removed from V and 4 bases from J, the gap between germline ends came to 11 bases. This CDR3 is 14 amino acids long. Germline lookup yields CDR1 SGHRS and CDR2 YFSETQ. The CDR3 DNA is TGCGCCAGCAGCTCTGCCGGGGCATACAATGAGCAGTTCTTC. Translating gives CASSSAGAYNEQFF.

This chain uses TRBV7-2 with TRBJ2-7; 7 bases are shared with TRBD2. V lost 2 bases, J lost 3 bases, and 4 bases stayed unmatched. This CDR3 has 14 amino acids. Looked up from germline, CDR1 is SGHTA and CDR2 is FQGNSA. CDR3 sequence reads: CASSLLAERYEQYF. CDR3 nucleotide sequence: TGTGCCAGCAGCTTACTAGCGGAGCGCTACGAGCAGTACTTC.